This T cell receptor beta chain stems from a study of cytomegalovirus exposure and HLA in healthy donors (dated by TCRdb to 2017 to 2019). About the study as a whole: In an earlier analysis of under 750 of the donors, around 300 Gb of sequence data and 95 million to 130 million unique TCR beta sequences from roughly 200 million T cells were reported. Every repertoire in the discovery cohort had been generated on one and the same sequencing platform. Of the roughly 400 genotyped donors, approximately 80% fell in the genetic ancestry cluster associated with self-reported Caucasian donors. Five DR-DQ haplotypes were treated as single units for association and clustering because of strong linkage in the cohort. In an earlier analysis of more than 550 of the donors, high-throughput TCR beta sequencing was used to judge whether each TCR beta V gene segment behaved as functional or pseudogenic. A later analysis re-examined previously published TCR beta repertoires from more than 650 donors and added high-resolution HLA genotyping to investigate patterns of TCR occurrence. The number of donors typed differed by locus, with about 629-630 for A, B, C, DRB1 and DQB1, around 500 for DQA1, 606 for DPA1, and approximately 470 for DPB1. The aim of the study was to test whether cataloging public T cell receptors could identify signatures of past pathogen exposure. To predict cytomegalovirus infection status, the study combined high-throughput TCR immunosequencing, statistical association of individual TCRs with disease status, and machine learning. A separate validation cohort of approximately 120 different subjects was used in addition to the roughly 720-subject first cohort. The study profiled the T cell repertoires of 500 to 800 subjects by immunosequencing and related them to cytomegalovirus serostatus. Donor age, sex, ethnicity and CMV serostatus were compiled alongside the repertoire data. HLA typing included class I and class II loci at four-digit resolution. On average, 235,054 unique TCR beta nucleotide sequences were sequenced per donor among about 400 genotyped donors of the cohort, with roughly 20% of those sequences being non-productive. Genome-wide SNP genotypes for about 65% of the 666 donors were used in a later genetic analysis, which treated that subset as a discovery cohort. An early release that covered approximately 600 HLA-typed donors contained approximately 300 gigabases of sequencing data and tens of millions of unique TCR sequences. Rather than using new phenotypic data, the later analysis identified candidate immune exposures from TCR beta sequences and from how often those sequences occurred across donors.

Beyond this particular receptor, the publication reports: Across donors, most TCR sequences were observed very rarely, whereas some public TCRs were present in many individuals. Sequencing depth was assumed to be roughly uniform across donors in the presence/absence analyses, though that assumption may not hold. A further reported finding was that TCR beta sequences accurately predicted the HLA-A and HLA-B alleles for most subjects in the first cohort. Strong co-occurrence of HLA alleles, especially DR and DQ, made assigning TCR associations to individual alleles difficult. A later analysis found that TCR association rates varied across HLA loci, with DRB1 alleles showing the most associated TCRs and HLA-C alleles the fewest. A later genetic analysis reported fewer N-insertions in productive TCRs among donors in an Asian-associated ancestry cluster than the approximately 700-donor mean. HLA typing was unavailable for some donors at each locus, so association tests used only the typed subset. Some IMGT-functional V segments, including TRBV6-2 and TRBV6-3, could not be distinguished by the 87-base-pair reads and were therefore excluded. An association between a missense DCLRE1C variant and V-gene and J-gene trimming of TCR beta chains was found in a later genetic analysis and replicated in an independent cohort. Only TCR beta chains were sequenced in this cohort, and the absence of alpha or paired-chain data limited detectable features. In both the original and validation cohorts, the classifier was reported to diagnose cytomegalovirus status with high specificity and sensitivity. A later analysis associated approximately 17,000 TCR beta sequences with specific HLA alleles at a false discovery rate of 0.05. According to the authors, the approach could potentially be generalized to other disease states and immunological phenotypes. A few of the identified cytomegalovirus-associated TCR beta chains were confirmed in vitro to be specific for cytomegalovirus antigens. Because counts were too low, more than 15 rarely observed V segments, including chromosome 9 orphons, were excluded from the earlier analysis of about 500 of the donors. In a later analysis, HLA-associated TCR beta chains showed more clonal expansion and lower generation probabilities than non-associated chains that were equally common. Most CMV-associated TCR beta chains appeared to be HLA-restricted in a later analysis, and the HLA associations seemed to be driven largely by CMV exposure. The only immune exposure information available for the cohort was CMV serostatus. Linkage disequilibrium might explain the correlated functional status among segregating V segments, but an unknown experimental factor could not be ruled out. The study listed approximately 160 TCR beta chains as associated with cytomegalovirus. A later analysis reported that several top co-occurrence clusters appeared linked to parvovirus B19, influenza, CMV and Epstein-Barr virus. In an earlier analysis of under 600 of the donors, most TCR beta V segments were observed in productive rearrangements about 90% or about 30% of the time, broadly matching IMGT annotations. A cluster of highly shared sequence variants was judged likely to be a technical artifact of the sequencing pipeline.

In total, approximately 700 healthy bone marrow donors made up the cohort. All cohort members were sampled while nominally healthy, although unrecorded immune exposures were likely present. The donor was CMV seronegative and was included in the group of about 350 seronegative cohort members. Every donor gave a peripheral blood sample, and the peripheral blood mononuclear cells from that sample were used for TCR beta sequencing. Genomic DNA extraction from the blood cell samples was performed with the Qiagen DNeasy Blood Extraction Kit. From the germline V gene, CDR1 is MGHDK and CDR2 is SYGVNS. V is pared back by 1 base and J by 0 bases, with 10 bases lying between the germline termini. The CDR3 runs 16 residues from the cysteine to the phenylalanine. Here the CDR3 DNA is all that survives: 48 bases in frame from base 1. On this clone: Its antigen remains undetermined. There are no base qualities to consult, and no much larger clone falls within one base.

The protocol used for the library was the immunoSEQ multiplex PCR assay. For the multiplex PCR, a mixture combining 60 forward primers for TCR Vbeta segments and 13 reverse primers for TCR Jbeta segments was used. Amplification of the CDR3 region of rearranged TCR beta genes was performed with a multiplex PCR assay on genomic DNA. The amplified TCR beta libraries were sequenced on the Illumina HiSeq System as 87-base-pair reads. The paper's processing steps were these. Across the 670 or so repertoires, a later analysis counted 80 million or so unique TCR beta chains, approximately 12 million of which were shared by at least two donors. A nearest-neighbor algorithm error-corrected the raw reads and collapsed the reads into unique sequences, merging closely related sequences to remove PCR and sequencing errors. To assign V, D and J gene segments, CDR3 sequences were aligned to IMGT reference sequences. For a sequence to be retained, a match of at least six nucleotides to both a V gene segment and a J gene segment was required. A rearrangement was called productive if the CDR3 had no stop codons and remained in frame with V and J, and every other rearrangement was called non-productive. Following IMGT convention, CDR3 was defined as the stretch from the second conserved V-encoded cysteine to the conserved J-encoded phenylalanine. Sequences without an unambiguous match to a single V gene segment were excluded from the earlier analysis of about 630 of the donors. In an earlier analysis of 587 of the donors, a V segment was called functional when productive rearrangements were above 56.7%, and segregating when the standard deviation between donors exceeded 5%. A statistical classification framework was built to diagnose cytomegalovirus status from the catalog of TCR beta chain sequences. V and J gene assignment, in a later analysis, came from comparing TCR nucleotide sequences with IMGT/GENE-DB human TR gene sequences. In a later analysis, CDR3 sequences and most-parsimonious VDJ recombination scenarios were assigned using the TCRdist pipeline. In a later analysis, every TCR beta chain was defined by the combination of its CDR3 amino acid sequence and its V-gene family, and reads without a unique V-gene family were dropped. A later analysis removed 600 or so highly shared, low-generation-probability nucleotide sequences to deal with suspected cross-contamination and a sequencing artifact. In a later analysis, a clonal expansion index was calculated for each public chain from normalized within-repertoire ranks of inferred template counts. A later analysis computed generation probabilities with a VDJ recombination model fitted to out-of-frame rearrangements, and checked the results against IGoR. Hypergeometric tests were used in a later analysis to score TCR-TCR, TCR-HLA and TCR-CMV co-occurrence, with a repertoire-size bias correction applied to the TCR pairs. A later analysis estimated false discovery rates by permuting HLA or CMV assignments 20 times. In a later analysis, co-occurring TCRs were grouped with DBSCAN, and TCRdist sequence similarity was added when clustering was performed within HLA-allele-positive subsets. Co-occurrence clustering excluded repertoires with fewer than 30,000 or more than 120,000 public chains, plus five with anomalous nucleotide sharing. This is the immuneACCESS table as TCRdb keeps it, with only in-frame sequences that have V and J called. A part of the clones is gone; compared with another copy, unresolved V genes explain less than half, and the rest is unexplained. The DNA was the basis for D and trimming; V, J and clone size are from that table. The sample profile shows around 140,000 clones; roughly three quarters of them were found once. Around 2.9% of the sample is in the top ten clones.

The receptor was derived from a female donor in good health and CMV-seronegative. The sequencing input was PBMCs. The rearrangement joined TRBV25-1 to TRBJ1-3; a weak D assignment points to TRBD1 (5 bases agree). The CDR3 protein sequence reads: CASSEFHRSSGNTIYF. At the DNA level, the sequence is TGTGCCAGCAGTGAATTTCACAGGTCCTCTGGAAACACCATATATTTT.